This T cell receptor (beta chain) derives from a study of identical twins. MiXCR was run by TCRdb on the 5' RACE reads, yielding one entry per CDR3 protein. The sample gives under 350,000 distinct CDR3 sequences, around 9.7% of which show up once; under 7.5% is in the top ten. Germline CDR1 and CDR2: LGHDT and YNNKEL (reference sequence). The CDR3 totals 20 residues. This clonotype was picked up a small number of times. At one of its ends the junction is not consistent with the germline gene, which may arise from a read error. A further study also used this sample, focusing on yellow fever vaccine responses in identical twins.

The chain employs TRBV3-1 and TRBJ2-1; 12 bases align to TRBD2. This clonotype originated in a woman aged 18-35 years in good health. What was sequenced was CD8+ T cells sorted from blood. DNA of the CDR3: TGTGCCAGCAGCCAAGTTATTCGACTAGCGGGGGCCCTCTCCAACAATGAGCAGTTCTTC. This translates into CASSQVIRLAGALSNNEQFF.